Presented here are 5 T cell receptor beta chains from one specimen sequenced in a study of vaccination and CD4 T cells after COVID-19. Treatment here: approximately nine-day PBMC culture with coronavirus spike peptide pools or control peptides (ViraFEST assay). Their antigens are not known. Sequenced with the Oncomine TCR Beta short-read assay was DNA taken from cultured CD4+ T cells. MiXCR, run by TCRdb on the PCR reads, gives a single entry per CDR3 protein. The data contain under 25,000 distinct CDR3 sequences, 20% to 25% of them seen just once; the ten biggest clones take up roughly 7.5%. Sequenced sample: cultured CD4+ T cells from blood. Receptors originate from a human donor with COVID-19.

The CDR3 sequence: CASSSTNQPQHF. In DNA form, the CDR3 reads TGTGCCAGCAGCTCGACGAATCAGCCCCAGCATTTT. The rearrangement links TRBV7-2 to TRBJ1-5; D is ambiguous. This CDR3 is 12 amino acids long. The V end was cut by 4 bases, the J end by 4 bases, with 5 bases between. CDR1 is SGHTA and CDR2 is FQGNSA in the germline V gene.

This clonotype has only a few counts. In DNA, the CDR3 is TGTGCCAGCAGCTTTCGGGGCGAAGTGATTACTGAAGCTTTCTTT. This sequence encodes CASSFRGEVITEAFF. The chain links TRBV5-4 to TRBJ1-1; maybe TRBD1 (5 bases). CDR3 length: 15 amino acids. The germline V and J ends were trimmed by 2 bases and 5 bases, with 16 bases remaining between them. Germline lookup yields CDR1 SGHNT and CDR2 YYREEE (reference sequence).

This clonotype has more than one count but fewer than ten. The rearrangement joins TRBV12-3 or TRBV12-4 to TRBJ1-6, with D possibly matching TRBD1 (6 bases). This CDR3 spans 17 amino acids. V gave up 7 bases and J gave up 6 bases, with 22 bases separating them. CDR3 residues: CASNLRGAGQSNSPLHF. In DNA, the CDR3 is TGTGCCAGCAACCTTAGGGGGGCAGGGCAGAGTAATTCACCCCTCCACTTT.

V usage is TRBV5-1 and J usage is TRBJ2-3; 9 nucleotides align to TRBD2. CDR3 size: 15 residues. Germline V lookup: CDR1 SGHRS, CDR2 YFSETQ. V lost 0 bases and J lost 3; bases outside the gene matches: 2. In DNA, the CDR3 is TGCGCCAGCAGCTTGGGGCTAGCGGGGACAGATACGCAGTATTTT. Its protein product is CASSLGLAGTDTQYF.

This clonotype has just a few counts. The gene calls are TRBV11-2 and TRBJ1-1; D call uncertain. The CDR3 is 15 residues long. V was cut by 2 bases and J by 4 bases, with 14 bases left in between. Germline V lookup: CDR1 SGHAT, CDR2 FQNNGV. The CDR3 nucleotides read TGTGCCAGCAGCTTAAATCGAGGTTTGGGCACTGAAGCTTTCTTT. Translation: CASSLNRGLGTEAFF.